Below, 16 T cell receptor beta chains from the same sample are listed, as sequenced in a study of regulatory T cells in long-lasting Graves disease. The time point here: persistent/refractory GD, antithyroid drugs over 5 years with positive TRAb. PBMC-extracted RNA yielded the TCR library. Arm-PCR with iRepertoire HTBI primers amplified the CDR3 regions for these TCR beta libraries. TCRdb re-called the multiplex PCR reads with MiXCR, one entry per CDR3 protein. The table lists 500,000 to 700,000 distinct CDR3 sequences, around 30% of them singletons. The source material was peripheral blood mononuclear cells (PBMCs), sampled when the disease was refractory, from a patient treated with antithyroid drugs. Receptors originate from a female donor with Graves disease.

The table lists this clonotype with a few counts. J is TRBJ2-7 and V is TRBV27; D gene ambiguous. Germline CDR1 and CDR2: MNHEY and SMNVEV (reference sequence). There are 13 residues in the CDR3. V lost 7 bases to trimming and J lost 3 bases, with 13 bases between them. The CDR3 coding sequence is TGTGCCAGCAAAGGCCTAGGGTTCTACGAGCAGTACTTC. Its protein is CASKGLGFYEQYF.

Note on this clonotype: A read error may explain this, as a much larger clone is one base away. The gene calls are TRBV20-1 and TRBJ2-6; no clear D. The V gene's germline CDR1 is DFQATT and CDR2 SNEGSKA (reference sequence). Trimming pared 1 base from V and 0 bases from J, leaving 1 base between. CDR3 length: 13 residues. In DNA, the CDR3 is TGCAGTGCTAGAGTCTCTGGGGCCAACGTCCTGACTTTC. It codes for CSARVSGANVLTF.

This chain connects TRBV9 to TRBJ2-2; 13 bases agree with TRBD2. Trimming cost V 4 bases and J 4 bases; bases outside gene matches: 4. CDR1 and CDR2 (germline): SGDLS, YYNGEE. The CDR3 consists of 16 residues. In DNA form, the CDR3 reads TGTGCCAGCAGCTTCCGGACTAGCGGGAGCACCGGGGAGCTGTTTTTT. This codes for CASSFRTSGSTGELFF. The variable domain in full, with the rest retrieved from reference TRBV9 and TRBJ2-2, is DSGVTQTPKHLITATGQRVTLRCSPRSGDLSVYWYQQSLDQGLQFLIQYYNGEERAKGNILERFSAQQFPDLHSELNLSSLELGDSALYFCASSFRTSGSTGELFFGEGSRLTVL.

This clonotype was seen many times. The chain employs TRBV28 and TRBJ1-1; D is ambiguous. Trimming cost V 5 bases and J 3 bases, with 4 bases left between them. This CDR3 comprises 11 residues. Germline V gene lookup returns CDR1 MDHEN and CDR2 SYDVKM. The CDR3 coding sequence is TGTGCCAGCAGTCCCCACACTGAAGCTTTCTTT. Translation gives CASSPHTEAFF.

V and J are TRBV5-4 and TRBJ2-5, with 9 bases fitting TRBD2. This CDR3 is 16 amino acids long. The junction had 8 bases not matched to a gene; V was cut back by 3 bases and J by 2 bases. Germline-derived CDR1 and CDR2 are SGHNT and YYREEE (reference sequence). The CDR3 bases are TGTGCCAGCAGCTCCGCGACTAGCGGCCAACAAGAGACCCAGTACTTC. Translation: CASSSATSGQQETQYF.

This clonotype was seen a few times. V is TRBV15 and J is TRBJ2-7; no clear D gene. The CDR3 runs 13 residues. The V and J ends lost 0 bases and 6 bases respectively, with 9 bases between them. Per germline, CDR1 LNHNV and CDR2 YYDKDF (reference sequence). The CDR3 region is CATSRDNGREQYF. The CDR3 nucleotides read TGTGCCACCAGCAGAGATAACGGGCGCGAGCAGTACTTC.

This clonotype was observed a few times. This sequence joins TRBV6-1 and TRBJ1-1; D gene uncertain. The germline CDR1 and CDR2 sequences are MNHNS and SASEGT. Trimming shortened V by 6 bases and J by 1 base, and 9 bases separated the two germline ends. This CDR3 has 13 amino acids. The CDR3 here is CASRNRENTEAFF. For the CDR3, the DNA is TGTGCCAGCAGAAACAGAGAGAACACTGAAGCTTTCTTT.

This clonotype was seen more than once but under ten times. This chain uses TRBV7-9 with TRBJ1-2; D gene ambiguous. CDR3 length equals 13 residues. V lost 6 bases and J lost 4, with 12 bases in between. CDR1 and CDR2 from the germline V gene are SEHNR and FQNEAQ (reference sequence). CDR3 in amino acids: CASSGMKLYGYTF. DNA of the CDR3: TGTGCCAGCAGTGGGATGAAACTCTATGGCTACACCTTC.

The DNA of the CDR3 is TGTGCCACCAGCAGAGAACGCAGGGAGAGTGCACCCCTCCACTTT. This gives the protein CATSRERRESAPLHF. This chain joins TRBV15 and TRBJ1-6; maybe TRBD1 (5 bases). Trimming stripped 0 bases from V and 11 bases from J, with 14 bases between. The CDR3 covers 15 residues. The germline gives CDR1 LNHNV, CDR2 YYDKDF (reference sequence).

The chain carries TRBV28 and TRBJ2-1; 13 bases match TRBD2. V lost 6 bases, J lost 6 bases, and 5 bases stayed unmatched. Germline assignment: CDR1 MDHEN and CDR2 SYDVKM. The CDR3 loop spans 15 amino acids. CDR3 nucleotides: TGTGCCAGCAGCCCGGGACTAGCGGGACCCAATGAGCAGTTCTTC. Translation: CASSPGLAGPNEQFF.

This rearrangement joins TRBV12-3 or TRBV12-4 to TRBJ1-1; TRBD1 aligns across 8 bases. Trimming took 2 bases from V and 0 from J; bases not matched to a gene: 5. The CDR3 length is 16 residues. In DNA form, the CDR3 reads TGTGCCAGCAGTTTACAGGGGGCACGGATGAACACTGAAGCTTTCTTT. Amino acid sequence: CASSLQGARMNTEAFF.

The V and J genes are TRBV29-1 and TRBJ1-5; D is ambiguous. This CDR3 contains 14 residues. Trimming took off 0 bases at V and 5 bases at J, with 11 bases between the two ends. Germline V gives CDR1 SQVTM, CDR2 ANQGSEA. CDR3 loop: CSVEDQTEDQPQHF. DNA of the CDR3: TGCAGCGTTGAAGATCAAACAGAAGATCAGCCCCAGCATTTT. The variable domain in full, with the rest retrieved from reference TRBV29-1 and TRBJ1-5, is SAVISQKPSRDICQRGTSLTIQCQVDSQVTMMFWYRQQPGQSLTLIATANQGSEATYESGFVIDKFPISRPNLTFSTLTVSNMSPEDSSIYLCSVEDQTEDQPQHFGDGTRLSIL.

This rearrangement joins TRBV27 to TRBJ2-2; 8 bases map to TRBD1. This CDR3 has 13 residues. Unmatched junction bases numbered 5, after V lost 10 bases and J lost 4 bases. The V gene's germline CDR1 is MNHEY and CDR2 SMNVEV (reference sequence). This chain's CDR3 is CANQTGVTGELFF. As DNA, the CDR3 is TGTGCCAACCAGACAGGGGTCACCGGGGAGCTGTTTTTT.

This clonotype was recorded a few times. The rearrangement uses TRBV11-2 and TRBJ2-7; the D is unclear. V lost 4 bases and J lost 6, with 7 bases in between. From germline, CDR1 is SGHAT and CDR2 FQNNGV. The CDR3 spans 11 residues. The CDR3: CASSSGFEQYF. CDR3 nucleotide sequence: TGTGCCAGCAGCTCCGGATTCGAGCAGTACTTC.

CDR3 in amino acids: CASSLPGAGANVLTF. The DNA for the CDR3 is TGTGCCAGCAGCTTGCCGGGCGCTGGGGCCAACGTCCTGACTTTC. This chain uses TRBV7-3 with TRBJ2-6; D gene unclear. Germline loops: CDR1 SGHTA, CDR2 FQGTGA. The CDR3 length is 15 residues. V was cut by 3 bases and J by 2 bases, with 8 bases left in between.

J is TRBJ1-4 and V is TRBV28; 9 bases are a match to TRBD1. With V trimmed by 5 bases and J by 3 bases, 4 bases remained unmatched. CDR1 is MDHEN and CDR2 is SYDVKM in the germline V gene. The CDR3 extends over 15 amino acids. The CDR3 nucleotides are TGTGCCAGCAGTACAAGACAGGGGGCTAATGAAAAACTGTTTTTT. The encoded protein is CASSTRQGANEKLFF.